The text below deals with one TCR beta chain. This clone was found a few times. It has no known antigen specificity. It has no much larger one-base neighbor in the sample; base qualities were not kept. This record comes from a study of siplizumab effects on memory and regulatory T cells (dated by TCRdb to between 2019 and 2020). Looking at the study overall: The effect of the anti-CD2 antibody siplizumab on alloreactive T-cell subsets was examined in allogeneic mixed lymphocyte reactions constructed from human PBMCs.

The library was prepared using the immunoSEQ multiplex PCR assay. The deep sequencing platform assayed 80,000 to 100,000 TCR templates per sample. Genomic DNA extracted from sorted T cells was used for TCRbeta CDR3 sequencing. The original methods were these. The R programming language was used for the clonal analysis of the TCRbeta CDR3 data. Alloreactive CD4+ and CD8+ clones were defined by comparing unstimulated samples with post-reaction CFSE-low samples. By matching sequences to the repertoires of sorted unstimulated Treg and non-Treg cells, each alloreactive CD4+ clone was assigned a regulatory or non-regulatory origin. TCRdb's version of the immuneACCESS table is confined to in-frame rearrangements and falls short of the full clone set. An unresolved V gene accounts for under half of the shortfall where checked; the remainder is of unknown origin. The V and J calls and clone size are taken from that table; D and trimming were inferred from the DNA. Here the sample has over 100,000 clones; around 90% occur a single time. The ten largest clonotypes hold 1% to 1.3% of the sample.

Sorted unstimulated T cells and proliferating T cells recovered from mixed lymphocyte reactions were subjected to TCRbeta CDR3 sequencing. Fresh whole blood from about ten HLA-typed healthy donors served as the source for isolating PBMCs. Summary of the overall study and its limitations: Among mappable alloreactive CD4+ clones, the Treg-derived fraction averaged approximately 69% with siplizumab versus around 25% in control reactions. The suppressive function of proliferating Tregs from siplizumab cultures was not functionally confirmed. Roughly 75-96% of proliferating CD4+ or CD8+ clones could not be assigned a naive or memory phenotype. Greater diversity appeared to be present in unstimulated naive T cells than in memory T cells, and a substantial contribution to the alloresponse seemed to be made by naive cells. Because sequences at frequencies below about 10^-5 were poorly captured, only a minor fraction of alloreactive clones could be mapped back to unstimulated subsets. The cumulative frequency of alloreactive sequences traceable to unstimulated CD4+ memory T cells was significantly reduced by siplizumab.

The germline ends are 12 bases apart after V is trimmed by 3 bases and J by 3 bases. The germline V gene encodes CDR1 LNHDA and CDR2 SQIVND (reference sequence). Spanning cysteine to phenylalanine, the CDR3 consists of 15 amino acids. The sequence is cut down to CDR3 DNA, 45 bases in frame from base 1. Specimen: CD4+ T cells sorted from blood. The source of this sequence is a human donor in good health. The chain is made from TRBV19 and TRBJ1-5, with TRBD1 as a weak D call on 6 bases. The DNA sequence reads TGTGCCAGTAGTATCCAGGGGATTGACAATCAGCCCCAGCATTTT. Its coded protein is CASSIQGIDNQPQHF.